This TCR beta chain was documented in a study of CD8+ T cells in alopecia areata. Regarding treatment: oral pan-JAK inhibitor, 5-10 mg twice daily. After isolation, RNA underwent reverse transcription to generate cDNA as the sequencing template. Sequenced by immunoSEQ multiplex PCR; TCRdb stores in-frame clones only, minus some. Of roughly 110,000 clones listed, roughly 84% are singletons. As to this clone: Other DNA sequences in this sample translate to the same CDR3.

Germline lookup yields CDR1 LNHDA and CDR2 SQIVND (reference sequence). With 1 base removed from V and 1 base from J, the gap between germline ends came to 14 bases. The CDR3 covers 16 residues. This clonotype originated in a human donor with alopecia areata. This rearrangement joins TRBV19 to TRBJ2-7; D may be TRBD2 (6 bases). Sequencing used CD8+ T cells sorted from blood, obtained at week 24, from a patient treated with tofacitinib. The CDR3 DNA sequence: TGTGCCAGTAGTATAGTAGGAGGGCCACCTTCCTACGAGCAGTACTTC. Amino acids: CASSIVGGPPSYEQYF.